The clone carrying this T cell receptor (beta chain) occurred once. Its antigen remains unidentified. The CDR3 length is 14 residues. The germline V gene has CDR1 SGHDT and CDR2 YYEEEE. V trimming: 2 bases; J trimming: 9 bases; junction bases outside the gene matches: 7. The data belong to a study of graft-versus-host responses after intestinal transplantation. In the study overall: Multivisceral, liver-intestinal, or isolated intestinal transplants were performed in recipients.

Measured with immunoSEQ multiplex PCR; TCRdb has only the in-frame clones, and not every one. This table holds some 22,000 clones, 90% found once. Study results and caveats: GvH clones surfaced in recipient marrow, some emerging earlier in ileum or blood.

This clonotype was obtained from a human patient who received an intestinal transplant, so some T cells may come from the graft donor. The chain uses TRBV5-6 and TRBJ2-5, with TRBD2 matching 10 bases. Sequenced material: PBMCs, taken just over 38 days after intestinal transplant. The CDR3 DNA sequence: TGTGCCAGCAGCTTATATCAGCGGGAGGGAGCCCAGTACTTC. Translated, it gives CASSLYQREGAQYF.